The next 2 T cell receptor beta chains were all read from a single sample in a study of blood T cells in healthy people across ages. A second PCR, run for roughly 7 to 12 cycles, used a sample-barcoded 5' primer plus a J-beta primer mix. TCRdb redid the calling of the 5' RACE reads with MiXCR, one entry per CDR3 protein. The sample holds 900,000 to 950,000 distinct CDR3 sequences, 25% to 30% seen once. The same specimen was also included in a second study, on T cells of mothers and their children.

Sequencing was done on a sample of blood. All receptors derive from a woman between 40 and 55 years old in good health.

J is TRBJ1-4 and V is TRBV28, with 9 nucleotides matching TRBD1. The germline V gene has CDR1 MDHEN and CDR2 SYDVKM. Germline trimming cut 6 bases from V and 4 bases from J; bases unmatched to any gene: 3. The CDR3 length is 14 residues. CDR3 in DNA: TGTGCCAGCAGGCTGGGACAGGGTAATGAAAAACTGTTTTTT. It is translated as CASRLGQGNEKLFF. The whole variable domain, remainder taken from reference TRBV28 and TRBJ1-4, is DVKVTQSSRYLVKRTGEKVFLECVQDMDHENMFWYRQDPGLGLRLIYFSYDVKMKEKGDIPEGYSVSREKKERFSLILESASTNQTSMYLCASRLGQGNEKLFFGSGTQLSVL.

The genes are TRBV7-9 and TRBJ2-1; TRBD1 agrees at 8 bases. The CDR3 spans 16 residues. CDR1 is SEHNR and CDR2 is FQNEAQ in the germline V gene (reference sequence). V lost 5 bases to trimming and J lost 2 bases; unmatched junction nucleotides: 8. CDR3 nucleotide sequence: TGTGCCAGCAGCCCTACAGGGGGTCATCCCTACAATGAGCAGTTCTTC. The encoded protein is CASSPTGGHPYNEQFF.